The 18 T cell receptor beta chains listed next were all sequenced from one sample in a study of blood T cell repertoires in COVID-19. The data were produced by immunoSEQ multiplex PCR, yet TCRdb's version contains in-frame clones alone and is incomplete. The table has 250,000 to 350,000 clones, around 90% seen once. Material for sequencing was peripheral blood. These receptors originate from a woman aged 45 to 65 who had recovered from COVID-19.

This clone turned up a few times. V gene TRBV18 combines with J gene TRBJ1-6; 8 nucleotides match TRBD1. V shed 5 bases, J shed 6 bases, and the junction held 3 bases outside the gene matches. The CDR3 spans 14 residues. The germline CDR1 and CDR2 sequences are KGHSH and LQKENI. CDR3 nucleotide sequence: TGTGCCAGCTCATCGGACAGGGTTAATTCACCCCTCCACTTT. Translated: CASSSDRVNSPLHF.

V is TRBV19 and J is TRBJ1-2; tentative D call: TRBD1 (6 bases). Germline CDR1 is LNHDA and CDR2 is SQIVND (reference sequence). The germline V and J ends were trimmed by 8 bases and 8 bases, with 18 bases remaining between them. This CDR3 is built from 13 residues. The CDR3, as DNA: TGTGCCAGTTCCACCAACAGGGATCGAGGCTACACCTTC. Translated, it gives CASSTNRDRGYTF.

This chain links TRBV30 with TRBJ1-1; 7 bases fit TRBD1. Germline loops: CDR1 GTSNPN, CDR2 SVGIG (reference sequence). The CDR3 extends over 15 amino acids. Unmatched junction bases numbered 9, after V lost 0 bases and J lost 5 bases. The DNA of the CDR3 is TGTGCCTGGAGTGTAGGCGTGACAGGGAGGACTGAAGCTTTCTTT. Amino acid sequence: CAWSVGVTGRTEAFF.

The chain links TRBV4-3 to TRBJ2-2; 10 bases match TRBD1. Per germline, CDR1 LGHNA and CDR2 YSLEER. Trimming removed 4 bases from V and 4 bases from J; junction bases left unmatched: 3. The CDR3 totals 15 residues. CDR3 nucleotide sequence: TGCGCCAGCAGCCCGGGACAGGGGCTCACCGGGGAGCTGTTTTTT. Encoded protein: CASSPGQGLTGELFF.

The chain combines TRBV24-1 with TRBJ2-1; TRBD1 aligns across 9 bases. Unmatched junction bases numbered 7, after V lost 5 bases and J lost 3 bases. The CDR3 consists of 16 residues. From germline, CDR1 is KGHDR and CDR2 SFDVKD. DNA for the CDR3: TGTGCCACCAGTGCCTACCGGGACAGGGACTACAATGAGCAGTTCTTC. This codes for CATSAYRDRDYNEQFF.

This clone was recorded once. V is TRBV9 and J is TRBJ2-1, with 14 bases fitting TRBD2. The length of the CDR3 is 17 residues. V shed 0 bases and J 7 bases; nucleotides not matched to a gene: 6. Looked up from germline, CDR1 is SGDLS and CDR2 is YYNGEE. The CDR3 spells CASSVAGLAGGWNEQFF. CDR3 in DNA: TGTGCCAGCAGCGTAGCTGGACTAGCGGGGGGCTGGAATGAGCAGTTCTTC.

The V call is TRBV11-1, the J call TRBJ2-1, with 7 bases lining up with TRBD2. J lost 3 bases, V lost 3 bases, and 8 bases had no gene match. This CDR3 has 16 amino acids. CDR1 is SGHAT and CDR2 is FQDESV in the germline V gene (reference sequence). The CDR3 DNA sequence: TGTGCCAGCAGCTTCTTACGGGAGGCACTCTACAATGAGCAGTTCTTC. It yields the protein CASSFLREALYNEQFF.

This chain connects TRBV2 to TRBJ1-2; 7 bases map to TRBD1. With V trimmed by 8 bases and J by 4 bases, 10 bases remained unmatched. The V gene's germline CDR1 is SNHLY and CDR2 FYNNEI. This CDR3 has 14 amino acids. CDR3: CASGRDSFFYGYTF. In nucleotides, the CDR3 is TGTGCCAGCGGGCGGGACAGTTTCTTCTATGGCTACACCTTC.

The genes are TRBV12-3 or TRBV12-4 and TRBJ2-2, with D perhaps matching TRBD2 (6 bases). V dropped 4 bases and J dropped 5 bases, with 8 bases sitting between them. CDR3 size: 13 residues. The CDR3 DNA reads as TGTGCCAGCAGTTCCGGGGGTACCGGGGAGCTGTTTTTT. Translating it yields CASSSGGTGELFF.

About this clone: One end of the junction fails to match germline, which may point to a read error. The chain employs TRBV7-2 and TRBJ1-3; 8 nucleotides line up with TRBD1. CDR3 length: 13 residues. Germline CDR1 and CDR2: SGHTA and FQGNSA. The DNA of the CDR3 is TGTGCCAGCAGCTTAGCCTACGACAGGGGCGTCAATTTT. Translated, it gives CASSLAYDRGVNF.

CDR3 coding DNA: TGTGCCTGGATCGCGAGGGGGGGCCATACGGGTTCACCCCTCCACTTT. Translation: CAWIARGGHTGSPLHF. This rearrangement joins TRBV30 to TRBJ1-6; the D gene is possibly TRBD1 (6 bases). V was pared by 4 bases and J by 9 bases, with 22 bases between. The CDR3 has 16 residues. The germline V gene encodes CDR1 GTSNPN and CDR2 SVGIG (reference sequence).

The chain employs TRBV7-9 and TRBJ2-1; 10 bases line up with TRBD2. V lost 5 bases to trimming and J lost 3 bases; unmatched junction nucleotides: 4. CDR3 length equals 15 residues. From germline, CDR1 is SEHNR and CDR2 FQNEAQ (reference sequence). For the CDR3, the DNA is TGTGCCAGCAGCGTCCTAGCGGGAGTCTACAATGAGCAGTTCTTC. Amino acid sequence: CASSVLAGVYNEQFF. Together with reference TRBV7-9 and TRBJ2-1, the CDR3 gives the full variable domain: DTGVSQNPRHKITKRGQNVTFRCDPISEHNRLYWYRQTLGQGPEFLTYFQNEAQLEKSRLLSDRFSAERPKGSFSTLEIQRTEQGDSAMYLCASSVLAGVYNEQFFGPGTRLTVL.

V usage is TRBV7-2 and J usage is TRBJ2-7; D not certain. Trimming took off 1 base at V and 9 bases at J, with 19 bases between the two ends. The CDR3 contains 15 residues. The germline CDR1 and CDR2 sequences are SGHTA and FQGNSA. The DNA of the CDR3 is TGTGCCAGCAGCTTAGTCAATACCCTCTCCTCAGGGCAGTACTTC. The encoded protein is CASSLVNTLSSGQYF.

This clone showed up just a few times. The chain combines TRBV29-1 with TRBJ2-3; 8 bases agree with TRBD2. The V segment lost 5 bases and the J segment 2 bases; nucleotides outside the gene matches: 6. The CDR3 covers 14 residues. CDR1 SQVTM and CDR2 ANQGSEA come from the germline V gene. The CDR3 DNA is TGCAGCGTTCAGGGGACTAGATCCACAGATACGCAGTATTTT. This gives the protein CSVQGTRSTDTQYF.

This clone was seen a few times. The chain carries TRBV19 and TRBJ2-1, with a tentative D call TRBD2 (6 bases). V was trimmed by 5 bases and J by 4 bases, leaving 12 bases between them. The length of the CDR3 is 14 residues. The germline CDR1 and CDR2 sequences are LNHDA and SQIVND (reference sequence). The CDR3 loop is CASSDRELYNEQFF. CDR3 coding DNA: TGTGCCAGTAGTGATCGGGAGTTATACAATGAGCAGTTCTTC.

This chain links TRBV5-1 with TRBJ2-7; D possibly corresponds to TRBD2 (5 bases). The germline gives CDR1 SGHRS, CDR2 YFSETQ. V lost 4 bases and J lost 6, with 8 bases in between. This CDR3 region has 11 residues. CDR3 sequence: CASSAGLEQYF. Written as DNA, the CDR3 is TGCGCCAGCAGCGCCGGACTCGAGCAGTACTTC.

CDR3 amino acids: CASRPTGGRTEAFF. CDR3 DNA: TGTGCCAGCAGGCCGACAGGGGGGAGAACTGAAGCTTTCTTT. This chain connects TRBV25-1 to TRBJ1-1; TRBD1 matches 9 bases. V shed 6 bases and J 5 bases; nucleotides not matched to a gene: 7. This CDR3 region has 14 residues. In germline, CDR1 is MGHDK, CDR2 SYGVNS.

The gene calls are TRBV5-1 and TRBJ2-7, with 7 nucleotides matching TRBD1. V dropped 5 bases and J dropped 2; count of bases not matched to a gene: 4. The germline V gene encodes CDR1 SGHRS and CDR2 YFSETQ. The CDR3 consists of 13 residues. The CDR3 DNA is TGCGCCAGCAGGGCAGGGGGTACCTACGAGCAGTACTTC. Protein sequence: CASRAGGTYEQYF.